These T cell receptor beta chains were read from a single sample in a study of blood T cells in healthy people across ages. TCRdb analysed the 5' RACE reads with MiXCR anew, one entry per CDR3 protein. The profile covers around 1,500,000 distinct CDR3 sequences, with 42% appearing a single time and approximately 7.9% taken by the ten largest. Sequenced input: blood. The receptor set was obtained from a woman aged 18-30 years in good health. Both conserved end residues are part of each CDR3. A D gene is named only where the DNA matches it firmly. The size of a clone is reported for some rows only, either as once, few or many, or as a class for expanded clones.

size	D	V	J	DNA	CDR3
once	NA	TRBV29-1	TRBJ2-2	TGCAGCGTTACGAGGGGGCGGGGGAGCACCGGGGAGCTGTTTTTT	CSVTRGRGSTGELFF
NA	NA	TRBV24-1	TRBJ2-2	TGTGCCACCAGTGATACGGATCGGGAGCCCCACGCGAACACCGGGGAGCTGTTTTTT	CATSDTDREPHANTGELFF
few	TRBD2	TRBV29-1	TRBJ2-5	TGCATGACGGGAGGGCAAGAGACCCAGTACTTC	CMTGGQETQYF
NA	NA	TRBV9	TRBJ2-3	TGTGCCAGCAGCGTAGCTGGTGGACACCTCACAGATACGCAGTATTTT	CASSVAGGHLTDTQYF
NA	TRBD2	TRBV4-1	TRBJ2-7	TGCGCCAGCAGCCAAGCGGGGGGATCGGGGTACGAGCAGTACTTC	CASSQAGGSGYEQYF
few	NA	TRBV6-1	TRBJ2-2	TGTGCCAGCAGTGCCGCGTGGGGGGACCATAACACCGGGGAGCTGTTTTTT	CASSAAWGDHNTGELFF
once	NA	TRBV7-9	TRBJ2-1	TGTGCCAGCAGACATAGGTCCGACGGGACACTTAAACAGTTCTTC	CASRHRSDGTLKQFF
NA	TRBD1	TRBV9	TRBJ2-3	TGTGCCAGCAGCACCACCGGGACAGGGGAGCGTAGAGATACGCAGTATTTT	CASSTTGTGERRDTQYF
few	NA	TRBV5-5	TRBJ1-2	TGTGCCAGCAGCTTGGGATGGGACGGGGCTAACTATGGCTACACCTTC	CASSLGWDGANYGYTF
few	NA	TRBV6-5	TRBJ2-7	TGTGCCAGCAGTTACGATGGAAACAGGGTTGCCTACGAGCAGTACTTC	CASSYDGNRVAYEQYF
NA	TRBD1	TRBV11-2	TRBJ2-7	TGTGCCAGCAGCTTAGGGTCTGGACAGGCGGACGAGCAGTACTTC	CASSLGSGQADEQYF
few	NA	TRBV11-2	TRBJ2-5	TGTGCCAGCAGCTATAGCGAGAATGAGCAGTACTTC	CASSYSENEQYF
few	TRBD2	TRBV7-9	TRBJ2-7	TGTGCCAGCAGCCGTCTAGCGGACTACGAGCAGTACTTC	CASSRLADYEQYF
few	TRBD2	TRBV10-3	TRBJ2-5	TGTGCCATCGCTACCGGGACTACAGAGAGTTTAGAGCAGTACTTC	CAIATGTTESLEQYF
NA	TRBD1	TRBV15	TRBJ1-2	TGTGCCACCAGCAGACGCAGACAGGGGGCGGAGGGCTACACCTTC	CATSRRRQGAEGYTF
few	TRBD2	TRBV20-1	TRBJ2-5	TGCAGTGCTCGAGCACTAGCGGGTGCCCAAGAGACCCAGTACTTC	CSARALAGAQETQYF